The next 28 T cell receptor beta chains were all read from a single sample in a study of blood T cell repertoires in COVID-19. Sequencing used immunoSEQ multiplex PCR; TCRdb keeps in-frame clones, though not all of them. The table lists tens of thousands of clones, roughly 70% of them singletons. Sequencing input: peripheral blood. The receptors here all came from a woman in her seventies with acute or convalescent COVID-19.

This chain links TRBV28 with TRBJ2-1, with TRBD2 matching over 10 bases. The J segment lost 7 bases and the V segment lost 6 bases, leaving 6 bases of the junction unmatched. The CDR3 extends over 14 amino acids. CDR1 and CDR2 from the germline V gene are MDHEN and SYDVKM. The CDR3 DNA reads TGTGCCAGCAGATGGAGTAGCGGGAGGAATGAGCAGTTCTTC. This sequence encodes CASRWSSGRNEQFF.

This clone has a handful of counts. This chain uses TRBV18 with TRBJ2-5; D call uncertain. The germline CDR1 and CDR2 sequences are KGHSH and LQKENI. The CDR3 sequence is 16 residues long. V gave up 3 bases and J gave up 4 bases, with 18 bases separating them. The CDR3 protein is CASSPQRVLSPETQYF. The CDR3 DNA reads as TGTGCCAGCTCACCGCAACGGGTCCTCTCACCAGAGACCCAGTACTTC.

The chain employs TRBV6-2 or TRBV6-3 and TRBJ2-7, with 11 bases identical to TRBD2. CDR3 length equals 15 residues. CDR1 and CDR2 (germline): MNHEY, SVGEGT. V was clipped by 6 bases and J by 0 bases; unmatched bases: 4. The CDR3 region is CASSTTSGVSYEQYF. The CDR3 DNA reads as TGTGCCAGCAGCACGACTAGCGGGGTCTCCTACGAGCAGTACTTC.

This chain joins TRBV6-5 and TRBJ2-2, with D possibly being TRBD2 (6 bases). The germline gives CDR1 MNHEY, CDR2 SVGAGI. The CDR3 is made up of 16 amino acids. V lost 0 bases and J 6 bases, leaving 14 bases between the germline ends. The CDR3 coding sequence is TGTGCCAGCAGTTACTCGAATCCCTCGGGAGCCGGGGAGCTGTTTTTT. Its protein product is CASSYSNPSGAGELFF.

The chain joins TRBV2 to TRBJ2-1; D is undetermined. V lost 1 base, J lost 4 bases, and 5 bases lay in between. This CDR3 is built from 13 residues. Germline-derived CDR1 and CDR2 are SNHLY and FYNNEI. The CDR3 bases are TGTGCCAGCAGTGAAGAACAGTACAATGAGCAGTTCTTC. Its translation is CASSEEQYNEQFF.

The chain links TRBV19 to TRBJ2-1; 9 positions agree with TRBD1. V dropped 6 bases and J dropped 9; count of bases not matched to a gene: 12. CDR3 size: 15 residues. Germline CDR1 and CDR2: LNHDA and SQIVND (reference sequence). CDR3 coding DNA: TGTGCCAGTAGAGGAGGGGGACAGGGATTAGCTGAGCAGTTCTTC. Translating gives CASRGGGQGLAEQFF.

The CDR3 DNA is TGTGCCAGCAGTCGCGACAGGGTCAGCCAAGAGACCCAGTACTTC. It translates to CASSRDRVSQETQYF. The V and J genes are TRBV2 and TRBJ2-5, with TRBD1 matching over 7 bases. This CDR3 has 15 amino acids. Germline trimming cut 5 bases from V and 1 base from J; bases unmatched to any gene: 7. Germline-derived CDR1 and CDR2 are SNHLY and FYNNEI.

The chain couples TRBV19 to TRBJ1-6, with 10 nucleotides matching TRBD1. The CDR3 length is 14 residues. J lost 7 bases, V lost 6 bases, and 3 bases had no gene match. CDR1 is LNHDA and CDR2 is SQIVND in the germline V gene (reference sequence). For the CDR3, the DNA is TGTGCCAGTAGAGGGACAGGGGAGAATTCACCCCTCCACTTT. It yields the protein CASRGTGENSPLHF.

V usage is TRBV21-1 and J usage is TRBJ2-3; the D call TRBD2 from the table was never checked on the DNA. TRBV21-1 is annotated as a pseudogene. The CDR3 sequence is 19 residues long. The DNA of the CDR3 is TGTGCCAGCAGCAAAGTTAATTTGGGGGGTCTATCAAACACAGATACGCAGTATTTT. Translation: CASSKVNLGGLSNTDTQYF.

This clone was observed a few times. The chain has TRBV5-4 and TRBJ2-7; 7 positions match TRBD1. Germline lookup yields CDR1 SGHNT and CDR2 YYREEE (reference sequence). The CDR3 sequence is 13 residues long. V lost 2 bases to trimming and J lost 5 bases; unmatched junction nucleotides: 4. The CDR3 DNA reads as TGTGCCAGCAGCTTTGACAGGGCCCACGAGCAGTACTTC. This gives the protein CASSFDRAHEQYF.

In this sample, this clone turned up once. The chain couples TRBV5-1 to TRBJ2-3; D might be TRBD2 (5 bases). V lost 7 bases to trimming and J lost 2 bases, with 11 bases between them. Germline V gene data show CDR1 as SGHRS and CDR2 as YFSETQ. The CDR3 extends over 13 amino acids. In nucleotides, the CDR3 is TGCGCCAGCGGGGAAGCGGACACAGATACGCAGTATTTT. Translated: CASGEADTDTQYF.

The chain recombines TRBV5-1 with TRBJ2-6; a possible D gene is TRBD1 (6 bases). This CDR3 is 16 amino acids long. Germline CDR1 SGHRS, CDR2 YFSETQ. The V end was cut by 3 bases, the J end by 0 bases, with 10 bases between. CDR3 nucleotides: TGCGCCAGCAGCTCCGGACAGCACTCTGGGGCCAACGTCCTGACTTTC. Translating it yields CASSSGQHSGANVLTF.

This chain joins TRBV4-3 and TRBJ2-1, with D unclear. CDR1 LGHNA and CDR2 YSLEER come from the germline V gene. The CDR3 length is 15 residues. V was cut by 0 bases and J by 0 bases, with 6 bases left in between. The DNA for the CDR3 is TGCGCCAGCAGCCAAGACCCGAGCTCCTACAATGAGCAGTTCTTC. Translation gives CASSQDPSSYNEQFF.

This clone has a single count. The DNA for the CDR3 is TGTGCCAGTAGTCGGGACAGCCTCCCTCGATCTAACTATGGCTACACCTTC. Protein: CASSRDSLPRSNYGYTF. This chain connects TRBV19 to TRBJ1-2; 7 positions match TRBD1. CDR1 is LNHDA and CDR2 is SQIVND in the germline V gene (reference sequence). Germline trimming cut 5 bases from V and 0 bases from J; bases unmatched to any gene: 12. The CDR3 has 17 residues.

V usage is TRBV27 and J usage is TRBJ1-2, with 10 nucleotides matching TRBD1. Germline-derived CDR1 and CDR2 are MNHEY and SMNVEV (reference sequence). The CDR3 length is 15 residues. V gave up 2 bases and J gave up 5 bases; unmatched junction bases: 5. The CDR3 loop is CASSLGGQGWYGYTF. The CDR3 nucleotides are TGTGCCAGCAGTTTAGGGGGACAGGGGTGGTATGGCTACACCTTC.

V is TRBV29-1 and J is TRBJ1-2; D unresolved. The V end was cut by 4 bases, the J end by 2 bases, with 5 bases between. Germline loops: CDR1 SQVTM, CDR2 ANQGSEA. The CDR3 has 11 amino acids. Here the CDR3 reads CSVASNYGYTF. DNA of the CDR3: TGCAGCGTTGCCTCGAACTATGGCTACACCTTC.

The rearrangement links TRBV10-3 to TRBJ2-3, with 9 positions matching TRBD2. With 0 bases clipped from V and 0 bases from J, the junction kept 22 bases outside the gene matches. Germline V lookup: CDR1 ENHRY, CDR2 SYGVKD. CDR3 length: 23 amino acids. The CDR3, as DNA: TGTGCCATCAGTGAGTCAGTTGGTAGCGGGAGAAAGGGGTCCGACGAGAGCACAGATACGCAGTATTTT. Amino acids: CAISESVGSGRKGSDESTDTQYF.

The CDR3 DNA is TGTGCCAGCAGCTTCAACCGGGACAACGTTGGCTCCTACGAGCAGTACTTC. This sequence encodes CASSFNRDNVGSYEQYF. This chain links TRBV11-2 with TRBJ2-7, with D possibly matching TRBD1 (6 bases). The CDR3 contains 17 residues. CDR1 is SGHAT, CDR2 FQNNGV, per germline. V lost 3 bases and J 0 bases, leaving 18 bases between the germline ends.

The chain has TRBV3-1 (or the pseudogene TRBV3-2) and TRBJ2-3; TRBD2 aligns across 8 bases. This CDR3 has 17 residues. CDR1 and CDR2 (germline): LGHDT, YNNKEL (reference sequence). The V segment lost 0 bases and the J segment 4 bases; nucleotides outside the gene matches: 9. Written as DNA, the CDR3 is TGTGCCAGCAGCCAAGAAATGGGACTAGGGGGGGCAGATACGCAGTATTTT. Protein sequence: CASSQEMGLGGADTQYF.

The rearrangement uses TRBV6-5 and TRBJ1-1; TRBD1 agrees at 7 bases. V shed 5 bases and J 6 bases; nucleotides not matched to a gene: 3. CDR1 and CDR2 from the germline V gene are MNHEY and SVGAGI. The CDR3 consists of 12 residues. The CDR3 DNA follows: TGTGCCAGCAGTCGCAGGGGGGCTGAAGCTTTCTTT. It encodes CASSRRGAEAFF.

The rearrangement uses TRBV10-3 and TRBJ1-5; the D is unclear. The CDR3 consists of 13 residues. V was trimmed by 0 bases and J by 4 bases, leaving 4 bases between them. Germline CDR1 is ENHRY and CDR2 is SYGVKD. The CDR3 region is CAISESLNQPQHF. CDR3 DNA sequence: TGTGCCATCAGTGAGTCACTTAATCAGCCCCAGCATTTT.

This chain connects TRBV19 to TRBJ1-5; 7 bases map to TRBD1. The V gene's germline CDR1 is LNHDA and CDR2 SQIVND (reference sequence). The V gene end was trimmed by 5 bases and the J gene end by 6 bases; junction bases not matched to a gene: 10. This CDR3 comprises 15 residues. For the CDR3, the DNA is TGTGCCAGTAGTTTTTTGACAACAGGGGCTCAGCCCCAGCATTTT. Residues: CASSFLTTGAQPQHF.

V and J are TRBV6-1 and TRBJ2-5; D is possibly TRBD2 (5 bases). CDR1 and CDR2 (germline): MNHNS, SASEGT. V was pared by 1 base and J by 9 bases, with 6 bases between. There are 11 residues in the CDR3. CDR3 region: CASSEGRAQYF. The CDR3 nucleotides are TGTGCCAGCAGTGAAGGGCGGGCCCAGTACTTC.

The chain carries TRBV6-5 and TRBJ2-2; 7 bases align to TRBD2. CDR3 length: 14 amino acids. Looked up from germline, CDR1 is MNHEY and CDR2 is SVGAGI. V was clipped by 5 bases and J by 5 bases; unmatched bases: 5. CDR3 loop: CASSPVGGTGELFF. The CDR3 nucleotides read TGTGCCAGCAGTCCAGTCGGGGGGACCGGGGAGCTGTTTTTT.

The genes are TRBV6-2 or TRBV6-3 and TRBJ2-4, with a tentative D call TRBD2 (5 bases). Germline lookup yields CDR1 MNHEY and CDR2 SVGEGT. The CDR3 extends over 14 amino acids. The ends were cut back, 0 bases at V and 8 bases at J, with 11 bases in the middle. This chain's CDR3 is CASSYSSGSDIQYF. The DNA of the CDR3 is TGTGCCAGCAGTTACTCGTCGGGGTCGGACATTCAGTACTTC.

The V call is TRBV4-1, the J call TRBJ2-2; 9 nucleotides line up with TRBD2. Germline loops: CDR1 MGHRA, CDR2 YSYEKL. This CDR3 has 15 residues. V lost 4 bases, J lost 5 bases, and 5 bases stayed unmatched. The CDR3 DNA reads TGCGCCAGCAGCCCGGGACTAGCAAGGACCGGGGAGCTGTTTTTT. Translated: CASSPGLARTGELFF.

This chain connects TRBV7-2 to TRBJ2-7, with D perhaps TRBD2 (6 bases). Per germline, CDR1 SGHTA and CDR2 FQGNSA. CDR3 length: 15 residues. Trimming took off 1 base at V and 5 bases at J, with 15 bases between the two ends. The CDR3 DNA is TGTGCCAGCAGCTTAGATTGGGAGTCTAGCGACGAGCAGTACTTC. The encoded protein is CASSLDWESSDEQYF.

This clone was counted a single time. The genes are TRBV11-2 and TRBJ1-1, with TRBD1 matching 7 bases. CDR1 is SGHAT, CDR2 FQNNGV, per germline. V lost 5 bases and J lost 1; bases outside the gene matches: 10. This CDR3 spans 16 amino acids. CDR3 DNA: TGTGCCAGCAGCCCCCGGGGACAGATCCCGAACACTGAAGCTTTCTTT. It translates to CASSPRGQIPNTEAFF.